This T cell receptor (beta chain) came from a study of shared clonotypes between healthy human individuals (dated by TCRdb to about 2020). In terms of the full investigation: The cohort included a few men and a couple of women between 18 and 49 years of age. Leukapheresis yielded between about 0.94 and 8.9 billion PBMCs per donor. To increase sequencing depth and limit assay-specific biases, different laboratories used diverse techniques to prepare libraries and sequence TCR repertoires. The study deeply sequenced blood TCR repertoires of about 5 healthy adults to estimate repertoire size and the extent of clonotype sharing between individuals. Results and caveats for the whole study, not just this receptor: Sampling was restricted to blood, and TCR repertoires in tissues likely differ from the TCR repertoires found in blood. The genetic and exposure-history diversity represented was limited by the small number of donors. Pairwise subsampling indicated that sequencing depth was expected to affect the degree of clonotype sharing among donors.

About this clone: This clone's antigen is unknown. Base qualities are not provided; no much larger clone lies one nucleotide away.

Using the deep immunoSEQ assay, multiplex PCR amplified TCR CDR3 regions from genomic DNA. For each cell subset, the extracted genomic DNA was distributed evenly across all wells of several immunoSEQ 96-well plates, and each plate served as one replicate. For unsorted PBMC, each replicate PCR was loaded with approximately 0.3 ug genomic DNA, equivalent to roughly 31,000 T cell genomes. Ten immunoSEQ deep assay plates were used to sequence the unsorted PBMC genomic DNA. Purified libraries were quantified with a Qubit 3.0 fluorometer, sized on a Bioanalyzer 2100, and re-quantified with the KAPA Library Quantification kit. A separate single-read 150-cycle Illumina NextSeq 550 flow cell was used to sequence each immunoSEQ 96-well plate. In the original analysis: Because the immunoSEQ output held only junctional sequences and lacked quality scores, the filtering could not match the filtering applied to full-length reads. Sequences were annotated with PyIR, a Python wrapper for IgBLAST v1.9, and V/J genes and CDR3 were assigned using IMGT germline references. Any read was removed if the V/J assignment was weak (E-value above 1e-6), the CDR3 was missing, or the read contained stop codons, out-of-frame junctions, or ambiguous translated residues. V3J clonotypes were defined by identical inferred V gene, J gene, and CDR3 amino acid sequence. Percentage overlap between repertoires was calculated by dividing the number of shared unique clonotypes by the size of the smaller repertoire. Three approaches were used to assess repertoire richness: RTK rarefaction, the Chao1 estimator, and Recon v2.1 estimates of unobserved clonotypes. Sourced from immuneACCESS, this table was stored by TCRdb with only in-frame sequences that have V and J called. A share of the clones is absent; for the studies checked, an unresolved V gene accounts for under half, and the remainder has no known explanation. The V and J calls and clone size are taken from that table; D and trimming were inferred from the DNA. Recorded for this sample are fewer than 650,000 clones; 60% to 85% of them occurred a single time. The ten largest account for under 15% of the sample.

The donors were healthy, HIV-negative adults with no recently reported acute infections or vaccinations. Only Caucasian adults living in Nashville, Tennessee, USA were represented among the donors. For unsorted samples, roughly 81 million PBMCs were counted and genomic DNA was extracted with the QIAamp DNA Blood Mini kit. Blood was collected by leukapheresis, and PBMCs were isolated by Ficoll-Histopaque density gradient centrifugation and then cryopreserved in liquid nitrogen vapor phase. This TCR was recovered from a woman in her forties in good health. Some clones in this sample may be carry-over from other donors' samples. The sample was PBMCs.

DNA sequence: TGTGCCAGCAGCGTAGACCCAGCTTCCTACGAGCAGTACTTC. Its protein is CASSVDPASYEQYF. The rearranged chain carries TRBV9 and TRBJ2-7; the D gene is not confidently resolved. The CDR3 measures 14 amino acids from cysteine to phenylalanine. CDR3 DNA is the only sequence kept; it has 42 bases, read in frame from the first base. The junction shows trimming of 0 bases on V and 1 base on J, plus 8 bases between the germline ends. Reading the germline V gene gives CDR1 SGDLS and CDR2 YYNGEE.